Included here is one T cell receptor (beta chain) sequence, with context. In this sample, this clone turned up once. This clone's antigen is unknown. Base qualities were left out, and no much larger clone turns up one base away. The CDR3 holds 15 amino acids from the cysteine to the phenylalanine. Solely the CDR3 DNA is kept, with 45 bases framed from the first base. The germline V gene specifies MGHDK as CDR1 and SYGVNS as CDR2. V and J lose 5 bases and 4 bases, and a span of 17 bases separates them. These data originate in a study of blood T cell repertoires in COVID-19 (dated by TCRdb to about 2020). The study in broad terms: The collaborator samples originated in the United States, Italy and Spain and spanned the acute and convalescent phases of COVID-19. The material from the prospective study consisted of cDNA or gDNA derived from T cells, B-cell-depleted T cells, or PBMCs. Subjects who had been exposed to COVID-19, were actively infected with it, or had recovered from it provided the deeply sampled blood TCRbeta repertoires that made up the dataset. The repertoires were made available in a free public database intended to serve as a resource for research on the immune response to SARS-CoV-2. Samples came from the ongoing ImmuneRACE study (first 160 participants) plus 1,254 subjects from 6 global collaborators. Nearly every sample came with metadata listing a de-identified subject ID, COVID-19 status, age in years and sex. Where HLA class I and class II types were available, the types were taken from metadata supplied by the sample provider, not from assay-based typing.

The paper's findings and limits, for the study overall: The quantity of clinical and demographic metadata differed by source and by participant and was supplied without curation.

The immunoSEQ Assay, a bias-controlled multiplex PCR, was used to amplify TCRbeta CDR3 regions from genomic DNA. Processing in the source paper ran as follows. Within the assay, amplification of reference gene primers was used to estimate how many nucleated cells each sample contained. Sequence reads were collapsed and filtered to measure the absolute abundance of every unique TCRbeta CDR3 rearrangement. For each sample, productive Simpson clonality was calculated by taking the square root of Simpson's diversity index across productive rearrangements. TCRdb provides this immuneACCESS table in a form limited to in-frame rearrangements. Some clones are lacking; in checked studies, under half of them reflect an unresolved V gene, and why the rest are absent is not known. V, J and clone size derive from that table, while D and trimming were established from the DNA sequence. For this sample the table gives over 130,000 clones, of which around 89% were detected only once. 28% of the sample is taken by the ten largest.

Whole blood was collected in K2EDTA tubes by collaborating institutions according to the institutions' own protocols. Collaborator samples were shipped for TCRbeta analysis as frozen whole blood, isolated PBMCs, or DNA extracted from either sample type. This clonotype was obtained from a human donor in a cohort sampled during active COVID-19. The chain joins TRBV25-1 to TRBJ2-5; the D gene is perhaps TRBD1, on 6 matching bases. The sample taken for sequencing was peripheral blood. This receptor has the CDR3 CASSKGTLVRETQYF. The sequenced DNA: TGTGCCAGCAGTAAAGGGACACTAGTAAGAGAGACCCAGTACTTC.